These 30 T cell receptor beta chains originate from one sample sequenced in a study of shared clonotypes between healthy human individuals. Here immunoSEQ multiplex PCR was the method, and the copy in TCRdb shows in-frame clones only, minus some. The sample lists about 2.3 million clones, just under 95% seen once, with 0.37% in the top ten. Sequencing input: naive CD4+ T cells from PBMCs. As for subset: CD45RA+ positively selected. Receptors originate from a man between 18 and 35 years old in good health. Some clones in this sample may be carry-over from other donors' samples.

The chain couples TRBV27 to TRBJ2-3; 11 bases are shared with TRBD2. The CDR3 totals 19 residues. Trimming cost V 4 bases and J 4 bases; bases outside gene matches: 16. Germline values: CDR1 MNHEY, CDR2 SMNVEV (reference sequence). The CDR3 region has the DNA TGTGCCAGCAGTTCGCTAGCGGGAGGAAACCGACTGAGGGCAGATACGCAGTATTTT. Protein: CASSSLAGGNRLRADTQYF.

The CDR3 DNA reads TGTGCCAGCAGCAACAGGGTCACCTCCTACGAGCAGTACTTC. Translated: CASSNRVTSYEQYF. The J gene is TRBJ2-7, the V gene TRBV2; maybe TRBD1 (6 bases). This CDR3 has 14 residues. The V gene lost 6 bases and the J gene lost 0 bases, with 12 bases spanning the gap. Germline CDR1 reads SNHLY; CDR2 reads FYNNEI.

The chain links TRBV6-5 to TRBJ2-3, with 9 bases aligning to TRBD2. The germline V gene encodes CDR1 MNHEY and CDR2 SVGAGI. This CDR3 is 15 amino acids long. The V segment lost 6 bases and the J segment 0 bases; nucleotides outside the gene matches: 4. The CDR3 DNA reads TGTGCCAGCAGGGGACTAGCCGGGAGCACAGATACGCAGTATTTT. Amino acid sequence: CASRGLAGSTDTQYF.

The rearrangement uses TRBV5-4 and TRBJ2-7, with TRBD1 matching 10 bases. There are 15 residues in the CDR3. Germline trimming cut 4 bases from V and 1 base from J; bases unmatched to any gene: 5. Germline CDR1 reads SGHNT; CDR2 reads YYREEE (reference sequence). CDR3 nucleotides: TGTGCCAGCAGCCGGCCGGGACAGGGGTCCTACGAGCAGTACTTC. Its protein product is CASSRPGQGSYEQYF. The complete variable domain, with remaining parts taken from reference TRBV5-4 and TRBJ2-7, reads ETGVTQSPTHLIKTRGQQVTLRCSSQSGHNTVSWYQQALGQGPQFIFQYYREEENGRGNFPPRFSGLQFPNYSSELNVNALELDDSALYLCASSRPGQGSYEQYFGPGTRLTVT.

The sample holds one count of this clone. Other DNA variants within this sample encode the same CDR3. This chain links TRBV5-1 with TRBJ2-5, with D tentatively TRBD2 (5 bases). This CDR3 spans 14 amino acids. Trimming took off 0 bases at V and 5 bases at J, with 11 bases between the two ends. In germline, CDR1 is SGHRS, CDR2 YFSETQ. The CDR3 DNA reads TGCGCCAGCAGCTTGGTTGGGTCGGGGGAGACCCAGTACTTC. Amino acids: CASSLVGSGETQYF.

The rearrangement links TRBV28 to TRBJ2-3; 8 bases are a match to TRBD1. The CDR3 is made up of 12 amino acids. With 6 bases clipped from V and 5 bases from J, the junction kept 1 base outside the gene matches. Looked up from germline, CDR1 is MDHEN and CDR2 is SYDVKM. The CDR3 sequence: CASRDRVDTQYF. CDR3 nucleotides: TGTGCCAGCAGGGACAGGGTAGATACGCAGTATTTT.

On this clone itself: Additional DNA sequences in this sample encode the identical CDR3. This chain joins TRBV28 and TRBJ1-3, with D uncertain. Trimming took off 2 bases at V and 2 bases at J, with 7 bases between the two ends. The CDR3 consists of 14 residues. Germline loops: CDR1 MDHEN, CDR2 SYDVKM. As DNA, the CDR3 is TGTGCCAGCAGTTTAATAGTTCCTGGAAACACCATATATTTT. Its translation is CASSLIVPGNTIYF.

The chain uses TRBV6-6 and TRBJ1-2, with D possibly TRBD1 on 5 matching bases. V was clipped by 6 bases and J by 3 bases, with 14 bases between them. This CDR3 is 14 amino acids long. Germline loops: CDR1 MNHNY, CDR2 SVGAGI (reference sequence). CDR3 sequence reads: CASRPGARYYGYTF. CDR3 sequence (DNA): TGTGCCAGCAGGCCCGGGGCCCGGTACTATGGCTACACCTTC.

The rearrangement joins TRBV6-5 to TRBJ1-1, with D possibly being TRBD1 (6 bases). V dropped 5 bases and J dropped 6 bases, with 19 bases sitting between them. Germline CDR1 and CDR2: MNHEY and SVGAGI. This CDR3 region has 15 residues. CDR3: CASSQRGVLTPEAFF. The DNA of the CDR3 is TGTGCCAGCAGTCAGAGGGGGGTTTTAACACCTGAAGCTTTCTTT.

The rearrangement joins TRBV18 to TRBJ2-2; D uncertain. Germline CDR1 KGHSH, CDR2 LQKENI. V was cut by 1 base and J by 4 bases, with 10 bases left in between. CDR3 size: 15 residues. The CDR3 region is CASSPLPPGTGELFF. The DNA for the CDR3 is TGTGCCAGCTCACCACTCCCCCCGGGCACCGGGGAGCTGTTTTTT. The full variable domain, rest sourced from reference TRBV18 and TRBJ2-2, is NAGVMQNPRHLVRRRGQEARLRCSPMKGHSHVYWYRQLPEEGLKFMVYLQKENIIDESGMPKERFSAEFPKEGPSILRIQQVVRGDSAAYFCASSPLPPGTGELFFGEGSRLTVL.

This rearrangement joins TRBV5-1 to TRBJ2-3; TRBD1 agrees at 9 bases. The CDR3 has 15 residues. The V segment lost 7 bases and the J segment 1 base; nucleotides outside the gene matches: 7. CDR1 and CDR2 (germline): SGHRS, YFSETQ. The chain's CDR3 is CASATGGAGTDTQYF. The CDR3 nucleotides are TGCGCCAGCGCCACAGGGGGCGCCGGCACAGATACGCAGTATTTT.

The chain employs TRBV7-9 and TRBJ2-1; 14 bases align to TRBD2. Per the germline V gene, CDR1 is SEHNR and CDR2 is FQNEAQ (reference sequence). V lost 3 bases, J lost 8 bases, and 6 bases stayed unmatched. The CDR3 runs 16 residues. The CDR3 coding sequence is TGTGCCAGCAGCTTTGGGACTAGCGGGAGTCTGGATGAGCAGTTCTTC. It yields the protein CASSFGTSGSLDEQFF.

The J gene is TRBJ2-1, the V gene TRBV14; 10 nucleotides line up with TRBD2. Germline loops: CDR1 SGHDN, CDR2 FVKESK. The CDR3 runs 17 residues. The trim removed 5 bases at V and 5 bases at J, leaving 12 bases unmatched. CDR3 loop: CASSTLAGASGNNEQFF. The CDR3 DNA is TGTGCCAGCAGCACTCTAGCGGGAGCTTCCGGTAACAATGAGCAGTTCTTC.

This chain links TRBV5-6 with TRBJ1-5; perhaps TRBD1 as D (6 bases). There are 15 residues in the CDR3. In germline, CDR1 is SGHDT, CDR2 YYEEEE. Trimming stripped 4 bases from V and 9 bases from J, with 20 bases between. CDR3: CASSLWGVGGPPQHF. CDR3 DNA: TGTGCCAGCAGCCTTTGGGGCGTTGGGGGGCCGCCCCAGCATTTT.

This chain connects TRBV9 to TRBJ1-1; possibly TRBD1 for D (5 bases). This CDR3 has 14 residues. Germline V gene data show CDR1 as SGDLS and CDR2 as YYNGEE. V was pared by 1 base and J by 5 bases, with 12 bases between. The CDR3 loop is CASSVTGDLTEAFF. The CDR3 bases are TGTGCCAGCAGCGTAACAGGAGATCTGACTGAAGCTTTCTTT.

The chain carries TRBV19 and TRBJ1-5; no reliable D call. V lost 6 bases, J lost 7 bases, and 19 bases lay in between. Germline loops: CDR1 LNHDA, CDR2 SQIVND (reference sequence). The CDR3 has 15 amino acids. Here the CDR3 reads CASSSLGVGPQPQHF. In DNA form, the CDR3 reads TGTGCCAGTAGCTCACTGGGAGTCGGGCCACAGCCCCAGCATTTT. The full variable domain, with the rest looked up from reference TRBV19 and TRBJ1-5, is DGGITQSPKYLFRKEGQNVTLSCEQNLNHDAMYWYRQDPGQGLRLIYYSQIVNDFQKGDIAEGYSVSREKKESFPLTVTSAQKNPTAFYLCASSSLGVGPQPQHFGDGTRLSIL.

This chain links TRBV25-1 with TRBJ2-2; D gene unclear. CDR1 MGHDK and CDR2 SYGVNS come from the germline V gene. With 3 bases removed from V and 0 bases from J, the gap between germline ends came to 11 bases. The CDR3 runs to 16 residues. CDR3 in DNA: TGTGCCAGCAGTGAGGTTGCTTCGGCGAACACCGGGGAGCTGTTTTTT. Translation gives CASSEVASANTGELFF. The full variable domain, its missing parts supplied by reference TRBV25-1 and TRBJ2-2, is EADIYQTPRYLVIGTGKKITLECSQTMGHDKMYWYQQDPGMELHLIHYSYGVNSTEKGDLSSESTVSRIRTEHFPLTLESARPSHTSQYLCASSEVASANTGELFFGEGSRLTVL.

V gene TRBV5-1 combines with J gene TRBJ1-1; 9 nucleotides match TRBD1. The CDR3 is made up of 15 amino acids. The J segment lost 0 bases and the V segment lost 7 bases, leaving 7 bases of the junction unmatched. Germline V CDR1 and CDR2: SGHRS, YFSETQ. Here the CDR3 reads CASRTGGWLNTEAFF. CDR3 bases: TGCGCCAGCCGCACAGGGGGCTGGCTGAACACTGAAGCTTTCTTT.

The rearrangement uses TRBV15 and TRBJ2-1; D gene uncertain. The CDR3 extends over 14 amino acids. V shed 1 base and J shed 12 bases, with 16 bases lying between them. In germline, CDR1 is LNHNV, CDR2 YYDKDF (reference sequence). DNA for the CDR3: TGTGCCACCAGCAGAGGAACGACTCCCCCGGGGCAGTTCTTC. Its protein product is CATSRGTTPPGQFF. The complete variable domain, with remaining parts taken from reference TRBV15 and TRBJ2-1, reads DAMVIQNPRYQVTQFGKPVTLSCSQTLNHNVMYWYQQKSSQAPKLLFHYYDKDFNNEADTPDNFQSRRPNTSFCFLDIRSPGLGDTAMYLCATSRGTTPPGQFFGPGTRLTVL.

The V and J genes are TRBV15 and TRBJ1-2, with D hard to call. This CDR3 comprises 13 residues. The germline V gene has CDR1 LNHNV and CDR2 YYDKDF (reference sequence). The V gene lost 4 bases and the J gene lost 3 bases, with 9 bases spanning the gap. CDR3 region: CATSKAGDYGYTF. Here the CDR3 DNA reads TGTGCCACCAGCAAAGCCGGGGACTATGGCTACACCTTC. Together with reference TRBV15 and TRBJ1-2, the CDR3 gives the full variable domain: DAMVIQNPRYQVTQFGKPVTLSCSQTLNHNVMYWYQQKSSQAPKLLFHYYDKDFNNEADTPDNFQSRRPNTSFCFLDIRSPGLGDTAMYLCATSKAGDYGYTFGSGTRLTVV.

This clone was seen a handful of times. V usage is TRBV5-1 and J usage is TRBJ1-1; D remains unclear. V was cut by 2 bases and J by 6 bases, with 8 bases left in between. Germline CDR1 SGHRS, CDR2 YFSETQ. CDR3 size: 12 residues. DNA for the CDR3: TGCGCCAGCAGCTTCTTAGGCGCTGAAGCTTTCTTT. Translating gives CASSFLGAEAFF.

This clone was recorded only once. The V gene is TRBV2, the J gene TRBJ1-3, with D unclear. This CDR3 contains 15 residues. From germline, CDR1 is SNHLY and CDR2 FYNNEI. V dropped 0 bases and J dropped 4 bases, with 10 bases sitting between them. For the CDR3, the DNA is TGTGCCAGCAGTGAAGCGATTTCTGGGGGAAACACCATATATTTT. It codes for CASSEAISGGNTIYF.

V gene TRBV7-2 combines with J gene TRBJ2-7; TRBD2 matches at 8 bases. V trimming: 5 bases; J trimming: 3 bases; junction bases outside the gene matches: 3. Germline lookup yields CDR1 SGHTA and CDR2 FQGNSA. This CDR3 has 13 residues. The CDR3 DNA sequence: TGTGCCAGCAGCGCTGGGACTAGCTACGAGCAGTACTTC. The encoded protein is CASSAGTSYEQYF.

This chain uses TRBV11-2 with TRBJ2-1, with TRBD2 matching over 12 bases. Germline CDR1 SGHAT, CDR2 FQNNGV. The CDR3 is 15 residues long. With V trimmed by 4 bases and J by 8 bases, 6 bases remained unmatched. This CDR3 reads CASSSRLAGVHEQFF. CDR3 DNA sequence: TGTGCCAGCAGCTCGAGACTAGCGGGAGTCCATGAGCAGTTCTTC.

This clone appeared a single time. V gene TRBV28 combines with J gene TRBJ1-1; D unclear. The V end lost 3 bases, the J end lost 7 bases, and 9 bases lay between the germline ends. The CDR3 consists of 12 residues. Looked up from germline, CDR1 is MDHEN and CDR2 is SYDVKM. CDR3 amino acids: CASSLRAHEAFF. The CDR3 DNA reads as TGTGCCAGCAGTTTGCGGGCGCATGAAGCTTTCTTT.

This sequence joins TRBV28 and TRBJ1-5, with TRBD1 as a possible D gene (6 bases). V lost 7 bases and J 0 bases, leaving 13 bases between the germline ends. Germline V lookup: CDR1 MDHEN, CDR2 SYDVKM. This CDR3 is built from 15 residues. CDR3 sequence (DNA): TGTGCCAGCATCCTAGGGGGGGTTAGCAATCAGCCCCAGCATTTT. This translates into CASILGGVSNQPQHF.

The chain joins TRBV7-6 to TRBJ2-7; tentatively, D is TRBD1 (5 bases). V lost 4 bases to trimming and J lost 3 bases, with 13 bases between them. Germline V gene lookup returns CDR1 SGHVS and CDR2 FNYEAQ. CDR3 length: 14 amino acids. The CDR3 region is CASSSSDRVYEQYF. Written as DNA, the CDR3 is TGTGCCAGCAGCTCGAGCGACAGAGTCTACGAGCAGTACTTC.

The chain combines TRBV7-9 with TRBJ2-1; D is possibly TRBD2 (5 bases). V dropped 1 base and J dropped 5 bases, with 15 bases sitting between them. CDR1 is SEHNR, CDR2 FQNEAQ, per germline (reference sequence). This CDR3 is built from 16 residues. The CDR3 bases are TGTGCCAGCAGCTTAGGGACTTCACCAAGGCACAATGAGCAGTTCTTC. Its protein product is CASSLGTSPRHNEQFF.

This clone occurred a few times. The same CDR3 arises from other DNA sequences in this sample as well. V and J are TRBV28 and TRBJ1-2; D is uncertain. CDR1 is MDHEN, CDR2 SYDVKM, per germline. The CDR3 is made up of 12 amino acids. V was cut by 0 bases and J by 4 bases, with 3 bases left in between. CDR3 region: CASSLWGYGYTF. The CDR3 bases are TGTGCCAGCAGTTTATGGGGCTATGGCTACACCTTC.

V is TRBV21-1 and J is TRBJ2-1; the table's D call of TRBD2 was not tested on the DNA. TRBV21-1 is a pseudogene. CDR3 length: 17 amino acids. The CDR3 here is CASSKAEGLGSYNEQFF. Written as DNA, the CDR3 is TGTGCCAGCAGCAAAGCAGAGGGCCTGGGGTCCTACAATGAGCAGTTCTTC.